Listed below are T cell receptor beta chains from one sample, sequenced in a study of T-cell memory formation after mild COVID-19. MiXCR, applied by TCRdb to the 5' RACE reads, yields one record per CDR3 protein. Of 350,000 or so distinct CDR3 sequences in the sample, roughly 20% are singletons; the top ten hold approximately 13%. The sequenced sample consisted of PBMCs or a T cell subset sorted from them (not recorded which). Source of these receptors: an adult woman who had mild COVID-19 (a few samples of this study predate the infection). Cell type and time point are not known. CDR3s include the opening cysteine and the closing phenylalanine or tryptophan. D genes are given only for firm matches. A row's size may be missing; if present it is once, few, many or a size class.

J,D,V,size,CDR3,DNA
TRBJ1-3,NA,TRBV6-4,NA,CASSDSGGSYSGNTIYF,TGTGCCAGCAGTGACTCGGGCGGGTCGTACTCTGGAAACACCATATATTTT
TRBJ2-6,TRBD1,TRBV2,few,CASSDIRDSPANVLTF,TGTGCCAGCAGTGACATACGGGACAGTCCGGCCAACGTCCTGACTTTC
TRBJ2-2,NA,TRBV3-1,few,CASSQVGELFF,TGTGCCAGCAGCCAAGTCGGGGAGCTGTTTTTT
TRBJ2-7,NA,TRBV6-2/TRBV6-3,few,CASSYKENYEQYF,TGTGCCAGCAGTTATAAGGAAAACTACGAGCAGTACTTC
TRBJ1-1,TRBD1,TRBV11-2,NA,CASSLDEGAVTEAFF,TGTGCCAGCAGCTTAGATGAGGGGGCGGTCACTGAAGCTTTCTTT
TRBJ2-1,NA,TRBV12-3/TRBV12-4,NA,CASRTTGTGGLDEQFF,TGTGCCAGCAGAACTACGGGGACCGGGGGCTTAGATGAGCAGTTCTTC
TRBJ2-1,NA,TRBV4-2,few,CASSLSFGQFF,TGTGCCAGCAGCCTTAGCTTTGGGCAGTTCTTC
TRBJ2-1,TRBD2,TRBV10-2,many,CASSEGSGGALYNEQFF,TGCGCCAGCAGTGAGGGGTCCGGGGGGGCGCTCTACAATGAGCAGTTCTTC
TRBJ2-7,TRBD1,TRBV27,few,CASSYRGVGEQYF,TGTGCCAGCAGTTACAGGGGAGTGGGGGAGCAGTACTTC
TRBJ2-2,NA,TRBV7-2,NA,CASSLARNTGELFF,TGTGCCAGCAGCTTAGCCCGTAACACCGGGGAGCTGTTTTTT
TRBJ2-5,NA,TRBV30,NA,CAWSETGVSGTQYF,TGTGCCTGGAGCGAGACAGGTGTGAGCGGGACCCAGTACTTC
TRBJ2-7,TRBD2,TRBV18,few,CASSPPNTGGRSYEQYF,TGTGCCAGCTCACCACCCAATACAGGCGGGAGAAGCTACGAGCAGTACTTC
TRBJ2-1,NA,TRBV7-6,many,CASSLGEVSEQFF,TGTGCCAGCAGCTTAGGGGAAGTCAGTGAGCAGTTCTTC
TRBJ1-1,NA,TRBV12-3/TRBV12-4,NA,CASNNRDGGTEAFF,TGTGCCAGCAATAACCGGGACGGGGGGACTGAAGCTTTCTTT
TRBJ2-7,NA,TRBV2,few,CASAAAYEQYF,TGTGCCAGTGCCGCAGCCTACGAGCAGTACTTC
TRBJ1-6,NA,TRBV7-9,many,CATDISGDSYNSPLHF,TGTGCCACCGATATCAGTGGGGACTCCTATAATTCACCCCTCCACTTT
TRBJ2-1,NA,TRBV5-6,few,CASTARGHNEQFF,TGTGCCAGCACCGCGCGAGGGCACAATGAGCAGTTCTTC
TRBJ1-2,TRBD1,TRBV4-2,NA,CASSLSGASGGGYTF,TGTGCCAGCAGCCTATCCGGGGCCTCAGGGGGTGGCTACACCTTC
TRBJ2-7,NA,TRBV10-3,NA,CAISQRGGAYEQYF,TGTGCCATCAGCCAAAGAGGTGGGGCCTACGAGCAGTACTTC
TRBJ1-3,TRBD1,TRBV20-1,NA,CSARVQGASGNTIYF,TGCAGTGCTAGGGTTCAGGGGGCGTCTGGAAACACCATATATTTT
TRBJ2-7,TRBD1,TRBV12-5,NA,CASWGQGKVSEQYF,TGTGCTAGCTGGGGACAGGGGAAAGTCTCCGAGCAGTACTTC
TRBJ2-1,NA,TRBV9,once,CASSVVGDSYNEQFF,TGTGCCAGCAGCGTAGTTGGGGACTCGTACAATGAGCAGTTCTTC
TRBJ1-5,NA,TRBV6-5,few,CASSSGVSSQPQHF,TGTGCCAGCAGTTCGGGGGTTTCCTCTCAGCCCCAGCATTTT
TRBJ2-7,NA,TRBV29-1,NA,CSALGGDYEQYF,TGCAGCGCACTAGGGGGGGACTACGAGCAGTACTTC
TRBJ2-7,NA,TRBV5-1,NA,CASSFDRVYEQYF,TGCGCCAGCAGCTTTGACAGAGTCTACGAGCAGTACTTC
TRBJ2-1,TRBD1,TRBV5-6,few,CASSRPDREVYNEQFF,TGTGCCAGCAGCCGACCGGACAGGGAGGTCTACAATGAGCAGTTCTTC
TRBJ1-3,NA,TRBV18,few,CASSPWWDRSADSGNTIYF,TGTGCCAGCTCACCATGGTGGGACCGATCAGCAGACTCTGGAAACACCATATATTTT
TRBJ1-2,TRBD1,TRBV5-1,few,CASSYTSGTGDFYGYTF,TGCGCCAGCAGCTACACTTCCGGGACAGGGGACTTCTATGGCTACACCTTC
TRBJ2-3,TRBD2,TRBV7-3,NA,CASSPGLAGSSPAYF,TGTGCCAGCAGCCCAGGACTAGCGGGGAGCTCTCCTGCGTATTTT
TRBJ2-3,NA,TRBV20-1,NA,CSATLRDTQYF,TGCAGTGCTACACTCCGAGATACGCAGTATTTT
TRBJ1-1,TRBD1,TRBV5-1,few,CASSFTTGAGTEAFF,TGCGCCAGCAGCTTTACTACAGGGGCGGGGACTGAAGCTTTCTTT
TRBJ1-5,NA,TRBV20-1,NA,CSASRGPGGNQPQHF,TGCAGTGCTAGTAGAGGGCCGGGGGGCAATCAGCCCCAGCATTTT
TRBJ2-1,TRBD2,TRBV5-1,NA,CASSLGTSGSSYEQFF,TGCGCCAGCAGCTTGGGGACTAGCGGGAGTTCATATGAGCAGTTCTTC
TRBJ2-2,NA,TRBV5-6,NA,CASSSRVSGELFF,TGTGCCAGCAGCTCCAGGGTCTCCGGGGAGCTGTTTTTT
TRBJ2-1,TRBD2,TRBV11-3,NA,CASSPRGLAGRAEQFF,TGTGCCAGCAGCCCCCGGGGACTAGCGGGGAGAGCTGAGCAGTTCTTC